This TCR beta chain was identified during a study of naive and memory T cell subsets. Regarding the study as a whole: Especially in CD8 cells, naive repertoires contained a few larger clonotypes, possibly CD45RA-re-expressing memory cells. Findings for naive and memory subsets could not be checked against ground truth. Over 95% of naive TCR sequences appeared only once after error correction, unlike memory subsets.

Both TRBC1 and TRBC2 were covered by a beta constant-region primer of two equimolar oligonucleotides. The ligated cDNA underwent four PCR rounds using SP2 and nested alpha and beta constant-region primers. TCRdb processed the UMI-ligation and nested PCR reads anew with MiXCR; each CDR3 protein has one entry. Of 150,000 or so distinct CDR3 sequences detected, 20% to 25% appear once; the ten largest clones hold about 0.11%. The germline gives CDR1 MDHEN, CDR2 SYDVKM. CDR3 size: 11 residues. V lost 5 bases and J lost 8, with 9 bases in between. As concerns this clonotype: Its matching antigen is unknown.

The rearrangement links TRBV28 to TRBJ1-2; D is uncertain. The material sequenced was naive CD4+ T cells from blood. The TCR comes from a human donor in good health. CDR3 region: CASSRNLGYTF. Here the CDR3 DNA reads TGTGCCAGCAGTAGGAACTTGGGCTACACCTTC.